The 17 T cell receptor beta chains given below trace back to one sample, sequenced in a study of lymphopenia after photon versus proton radiotherapy. Using immunoSEQ multiplex PCR, the repertoire was profiled, and TCRdb retains in-frame clones only, with some absent. This sample has tens of thousands of clones, with approximately 93% found just once. Here the sequenced sample was peripheral blood, taken from a patient treated with photon-based radiotherapy. The origin of the receptors is a woman between 50 and 59 years old with cholangiocarcinoma.

The chain is built from TRBV9 and TRBJ2-3; D unclear. V dropped 4 bases and J dropped 2 bases, with 8 bases sitting between them. Germline V gives CDR1 SGDLS, CDR2 YYNGEE. The CDR3 consists of 13 residues. The CDR3 nucleotides read TGTGCCAGCAGCCAAAGAATCACAGATACGCAGTATTTT. Protein sequence: CASSQRITDTQYF.

This clone was counted only a few times. The genes are TRBV10-1 and TRBJ2-3; 8 positions match TRBD1. CDR1 WNHNN and CDR2 SYGVQD come from the germline V gene (reference sequence). V dropped 2 bases and J dropped 5; count of bases not matched to a gene: 12. The CDR3 sequence is 17 residues long. In DNA form, the CDR3 reads TGCGCCAGCAGTGAGGGACAGGGCAGAGTCCAGGGAGATACGCAGTATTTT. This gives the protein CASSEGQGRVQGDTQYF.

The chain links TRBV7-2 to TRBJ1-4; D perhaps matches TRBD1 (6 bases). Trimming took 10 bases from V and 8 from J, leaving 26 bases between them. The CDR3 length is 16 residues. The germline CDR1 and CDR2 sequences are SGHTA and FQGNSA. CDR3 sequence (DNA): TGTGCCACCTCACTAGGGGGAGGGCCCTACGGGGAAAAACTGTTTTTT. This sequence encodes CATSLGGGPYGEKLFF. The whole variable domain, remainder taken from reference TRBV7-2 and TRBJ1-4, is GAGVSQSPSNKVTEKGKDVELRCDPISGHTALYWYRQSLGQGLEFLIYFQGNSAPDKSGLPSDRFSAERTGGSVSTLTIQRTQQEDSAVYLCATSLGGGPYGEKLFFGSGTQLSVL.

The chain joins TRBV12-5 to TRBJ1-5; the match to TRBD1 covers 12 bases. Per the germline V gene, CDR1 is LGHNT and CDR2 is FRNRAP. The CDR3 contains 17 residues. Unmatched junction bases numbered 9, after V lost 4 bases and J lost 5 bases. CDR3 in amino acids: CASGWGPGQGAYQPQHF. Written as DNA, the CDR3 is TGTGCTAGTGGTTGGGGACCGGGACAGGGGGCCTATCAGCCCCAGCATTTT.

This clone occurred once. The CDR3 DNA follows: TGTGCCAGCAGTCCCGGACCCTCCCTGGAAGCTTTCTTT. Protein product: CASSPGPSLEAFF. The rearrangement links TRBV2 to TRBJ1-1; D uncertain. The V end was cut by 5 bases, the J end by 8 bases, with 15 bases between. There are 13 residues in the CDR3. From germline, CDR1 is SNHLY and CDR2 FYNNEI.

This clone has a single count. The J gene is TRBJ2-3, the V gene TRBV2; 10 nucleotides match TRBD2. V gave up 3 bases and J gave up 13 bases; unmatched junction bases: 13. The germline CDR1 and CDR2 sequences are SNHLY and FYNNEI. The CDR3 sequence is 15 residues long. The CDR3 protein is CASSDLGLAPLNKYF. The CDR3 DNA follows: TGTGCCAGCAGTGACCTGGGACTAGCGCCTCTTAACAAGTATTTT.

The V and J genes are TRBV7-8 and TRBJ1-5; D remains unclear. Trimming left V 1 base short and J 4 bases short, with 8 bases between. CDR3 length: 14 amino acids. Looked up from germline, CDR1 is SGHVS and CDR2 is FQNEAQ. CDR3 sequence reads: CASSLVRGNQPQHF. CDR3 nucleotides: TGTGCCAGCAGCTTAGTACGTGGGAATCAGCCCCAGCATTTT. The full variable domain, rest sourced from reference TRBV7-8 and TRBJ1-5, is GAGVSQSPRYKVAKRGQDVALRCDPISGHVSLFWYQQALGQGPEFLTYFQNEAQLDKSGLPSDRFFAERPEGSVSTLKIQRTQQEDSAVYLCASSLVRGNQPQHFGDGTRLSIL.

J is TRBJ1-2 and V is TRBV7-9; D gene uncertain. Germline V CDR1 and CDR2: SEHNR, FQNEAQ (reference sequence). The CDR3 sequence is 14 residues long. V was shortened by 5 bases and J by 6 bases, with 16 bases between the two germline ends. CDR3 amino acids: CASSAGRIGHGYTF. For the CDR3, the DNA is TGTGCCAGCAGCGCCGGCCGTATAGGTCATGGCTACACCTTC.

This clone showed up just once. V is TRBV11-2 and J is TRBJ1-3; D is unresolved. This CDR3 contains 16 residues. CDR1 is SGHAT and CDR2 is FQNNGV in the germline V gene. The V end lost 2 bases, the J end lost 2 bases, and 13 bases lay between the germline ends. The CDR3: CASSLPWTQTGNTIYF. The CDR3 DNA sequence: TGTGCCAGCAGCTTACCTTGGACGCAAACTGGAAACACCATATATTTT. The full variable domain, completed using reference TRBV11-2 and TRBJ1-3, is EAGVAQSPRYKIIEKRQSVAFWCNPISGHATLYWYQQILGQGPKLLIQFQNNGVVDDSQLPKDRFSAERLKGVDSTLKIQPAKLEDSAVYLCASSLPWTQTGNTIYFGEGSWLTVV.

This clone occurred a few times. This chain connects TRBV19 to TRBJ1-2; 7 bases fit TRBD1. With V trimmed by 4 bases and J by 0 bases, 5 bases remained unmatched. This CDR3 contains 15 residues. CDR1 is LNHDA and CDR2 is SQIVND in the germline V gene (reference sequence). CDR3 region: CASSRQGRANYGYTF. The CDR3 DNA reads as TGTGCCAGTAGTAGACAGGGAAGGGCTAACTATGGCTACACCTTC.

This rearrangement joins TRBV30 to TRBJ1-1; D is perhaps TRBD1 (6 bases). Between the trimmed V and J ends, which lost 4 bases and 0 bases, there was a span of 15 bases. The CDR3 has 15 residues. The V gene's germline CDR1 is GTSNPN and CDR2 SVGIG (reference sequence). The CDR3 loop is CAWTGQINMNTEAFF. The CDR3 DNA reads TGTGCCTGGACTGGACAGATTAACATGAACACTGAAGCTTTCTTT.

The chain joins TRBV19 to TRBJ1-2; D is possibly TRBD1 (6 bases). The V end lost 1 base, the J end lost 7 bases, and 16 bases lay between the germline ends. The CDR3 has 15 amino acids. Germline V gene lookup returns CDR1 LNHDA and CDR2 SQIVND (reference sequence). The CDR3 here is CASSIGAGEFSGYTF. The CDR3 DNA sequence: TGTGCCAGTAGTATAGGCGCAGGGGAATTTAGTGGCTACACCTTC.

J is TRBJ2-7 and V is TRBV7-2, with a tentative D call TRBD2 (5 bases). The CDR3 length is 15 residues. V lost 2 bases, J lost 6 bases, and 17 bases lay in between. Germline V lookup: CDR1 SGHTA, CDR2 FQGNSA. CDR3 loop: CASSLSEAGLSEQYF. In DNA, the CDR3 is TGTGCCAGCAGCTTATCGGAGGCCGGCCTTTCCGAGCAGTACTTC. The whole variable domain, remainder taken from reference TRBV7-2 and TRBJ2-7, is GAGVSQSPSNKVTEKGKDVELRCDPISGHTALYWYRQSLGQGLEFLIYFQGNSAPDKSGLPSDRFSAERTGGSVSTLTIQRTQQEDSAVYLCASSLSEAGLSEQYFGPGTRLTVT.

The chain uses TRBV18 and TRBJ1-5; D unresolved. The V and J ends lost 6 bases and 5 bases respectively, with 11 bases between them. This CDR3 has 13 amino acids. Germline V gene lookup returns CDR1 KGHSH and CDR2 LQKENI. The CDR3 spells CASSVGSDQPQHF. The CDR3, as DNA: TGTGCCAGCTCCGTGGGAAGTGATCAGCCCCAGCATTTT.

The V gene is TRBV30, the J gene TRBJ1-5, with a weak D call TRBD1 (5 bases). CDR1 and CDR2 (germline): GTSNPN, SVGIG (reference sequence). Trimming cost V 2 bases and J 2 bases, with 19 bases left between them. The CDR3 is 17 amino acids. CDR3 residues: CAWSSDRFEVGNQPQHF. CDR3 DNA: TGTGCCTGGAGTTCCGACAGATTTGAAGTTGGCAATCAGCCCCAGCATTTT.

The J gene is TRBJ2-7, the V gene TRBV19, with D possibly being TRBD1 or TRBD2 (5 bases each). The CDR3 has 14 residues. The V gene's germline CDR1 is LNHDA and CDR2 SQIVND (reference sequence). Trimming shortened V by 3 bases and J by 2 bases, and 11 bases separated the two germline ends. CDR3 protein: CASSISGLTYEQYF. As DNA, the CDR3 is TGTGCCAGTAGTATCTCGGGGCTCACCTACGAGCAGTACTTC.

The genes are TRBV6-1 and TRBJ2-6; D not certain. Trimming shortened V by 1 base and J by 1 base, and 2 bases separated the two germline ends. CDR3 length: 14 residues. CDR1 is MNHNS, CDR2 SASEGT, per germline. CDR3 bases: TGTGCCAGCAGTGAAGTATCTGGGGCCAACGTCCTGACTTTC. Amino acid sequence: CASSEVSGANVLTF.